This TCR beta chain was found in a study of cytomegalovirus exposure and HLA in healthy donors. Worth noting for this clone: What it binds is not known.

The donors gave bone marrow, and they were healthy. PCR amplification relied on 60 Vbeta primers (plus 13 Jbeta primers). TCRdb keeps only in-frame clones here, not all; method: immunoSEQ multiplex PCR. The sample has roughly 150,000 clones; 50% to 75% are singletons. Study-level points and caveats: Presence/absence analyses took donor sequencing depth as roughly uniform.

The ends were cut back, 4 bases at V and 1 base at J, with 13 bases in the middle. Germline CDR1 is MNHEY and CDR2 is SVGAGI. The CDR3 is 15 amino acids. The receptor's source is a woman aged 25 to 39 in good health and CMV-seropositive. The J gene is TRBJ2-5, the V gene TRBV6-5, with D tentatively TRBD1 (5 bases). Sequenced sample: PBMCs. CDR3 coding DNA: TGTGCCAGCAGTTCCCCGGCAGGGTCCCAAGAGACCCAGTACTTC. Protein sequence: CASSSPAGSQETQYF.